The source of this T cell receptor beta chain is a study of T-cell reconstitution after alpha-beta-depleted transplantation in children. Findings of the study overall: T-cell numbers and diversity, one year after transplant, stemmed largely from T cells that were newly produced. After transplant, high TCRbeta diversity at day 60 in some patients arose from surviving recipient T cells and thymic progenitors. By about two months after transplant, alpha-beta T cells reportedly arose from several hundred graft clones that had expanded.

This clonotype was recorded at least ten times. Antigen: not known. As it was prepared, the TCRbeta library received unique molecular identifiers. TCRdb recomputed calls from the PCR reads with MiXCR, one row per CDR3 protein. The data hold approximately 650,000 distinct CDR3 sequences, with around 12% observed a single time. This CDR3 comprises 13 residues. V gave up 0 bases and J gave up 13 bases, with 14 bases separating them. Germline CDR1 SGHDT, CDR2 YYEEEE. The source was PBMCs, collected before TCRalphabeta/CD19-depleted stem cell transplant. This sequence originates from a girl aged 2-10 years with congenital amegakaryocytic thrombocytopenia, due to receive a stem cell transplant. This rearrangement joins TRBV5-6 to TRBJ2-1; D is undetermined. The CDR3: CASSLAWPRDQFF. In DNA, the CDR3 is TGTGCCAGCAGCTTGGCCTGGCCTAGGGATCAGTTCTTC.